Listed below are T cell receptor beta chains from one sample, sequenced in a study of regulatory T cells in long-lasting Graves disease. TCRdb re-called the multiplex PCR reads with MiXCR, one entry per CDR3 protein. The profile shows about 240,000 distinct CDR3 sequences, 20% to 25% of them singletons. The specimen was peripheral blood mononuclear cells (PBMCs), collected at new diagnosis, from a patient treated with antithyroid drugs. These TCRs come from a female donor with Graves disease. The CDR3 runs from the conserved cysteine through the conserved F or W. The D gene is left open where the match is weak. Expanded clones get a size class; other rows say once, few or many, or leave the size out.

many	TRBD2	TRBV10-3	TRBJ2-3	CAISPGTSGSTDTQYF	TGTGCCATCAGTCCCGGGACTAGCGGGAGTACAGATACGCAGTATTTT
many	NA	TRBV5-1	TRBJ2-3	CASSPPARQDTQYF	TGCGCCAGCAGCCCCCCGGCGAGGCAGGATACGCAGTATTTT
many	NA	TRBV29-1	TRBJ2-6	CSVDGQSGANVLTF	TGCAGCGTTGATGGGCAATCCGGGGCCAACGTCCTGACTTTC
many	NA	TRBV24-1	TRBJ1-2	CATSEQDTYGYTF	TGTGCCACCAGTGAACAGGACACATATGGCTACACCTTC
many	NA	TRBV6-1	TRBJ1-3	CASSETATSGNTIYF	TGTGCCAGCAGTGAGACAGCCACCTCTGGAAACACCATATATTTT
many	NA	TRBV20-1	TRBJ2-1	CSASHLRSSYNEQFF	TGCAGTGCTAGTCATCTCCGGAGCTCCTACAATGAGCAGTTCTTC
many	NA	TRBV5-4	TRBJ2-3	CASSLTLTPGLKRTDTQYF	TGTGCCAGCAGCTTGACGTTAACACCAGGGCTGAAACGCACAGATACGCAGTATTTT
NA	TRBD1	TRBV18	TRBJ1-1	CASSYLQGVDTEAFF	TGTGCCAGCTCGTATCTTCAGGGGGTGGATACTGAAGCTTTCTTT
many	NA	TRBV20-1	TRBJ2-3	CSAREQGTQYF	TGCAGTGCTAGAGAACAAGGCACGCAGTATTTT
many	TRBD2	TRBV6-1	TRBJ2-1	CASTGGAMDEQFF	TGTGCCAGCACCGGGGGGGCCATGGATGAGCAGTTCTTC
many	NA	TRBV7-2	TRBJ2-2	CASSFERTGELFF	TGTGCCAGCAGCTTTGAGCGGACCGGGGAGCTGTTTTTT